Presented here are 17 T cell receptor beta chains from one specimen sequenced in a study of blood T cell repertoires in COVID-19 (dated by TCRdb to about 2020). Libraries were constructed by the immunoSEQ multiplex PCR assay. The table was pulled from immuneACCESS by TCRdb, which kept in-frame rearrangements only. Such tables lose some clones; where checked, under half of the loss comes from unresolved V genes, and the rest has no known cause. The sample table shows some 200,000 clones, and 80% to 85% are seen once. The leading ten clones occupy under 7.5% of the sample. Source material: peripheral blood. These receptors came from a woman in her 40s with acute or convalescent COVID-19.

J is TRBJ2-7 and V is TRBV2; D unclear. Per the germline V gene, CDR1 is SNHLY and CDR2 is FYNNEI. This CDR3 is built from 15 residues. The germline V and J ends were trimmed by 3 bases and 3 bases, with 15 bases remaining between them. CDR3 coding DNA: TGTGCCAGCAGTGATCCGCCAGGTGGTATCTACGAGCAGTACTTC. Translating it yields CASSDPPGGIYEQYF.

V usage is TRBV6-4 and J usage is TRBJ1-2, with D tentatively TRBD1 (5 bases). The CDR3 sequence is 16 residues long. The V end lost 2 bases, the J end lost 5 bases, and 18 bases lay between the germline ends. Germline loops: CDR1 MRHNA, CDR2 SNTAGT. CDR3: CASSDTQDFRDYGYTF. CDR3 coding DNA: TGTGCCAGCAGTGACACCCAGGATTTCAGGGATTATGGCTACACCTTC.

The chain is built from TRBV5-4 and TRBJ1-2; no firm D call. Germline V gene sequence: CDR1 SGHNT, CDR2 YYREEE (reference sequence). There are 12 residues in the CDR3. Trimming shortened V by 4 bases and J by 7 bases, and 11 bases separated the two germline ends. The CDR3 region is CASSGSRGGYTF. CDR3 nucleotides: TGTGCCAGCAGCGGGAGCAGAGGTGGCTACACCTTC.

This clone was found once. This chain links TRBV18 with TRBJ1-5; TRBD1 aligns across 12 bases. The germline CDR1 and CDR2 sequences are KGHSH and LQKENI. J lost 2 bases, V lost 5 bases, and 7 bases had no gene match. The CDR3 loop spans 17 amino acids. The CDR3 nucleotides read TGTGCCAGCTCAGCCGGGACAGGGGGCGGGGGCAATCAGCCCCAGCATTTT. This translates into CASSAGTGGGGNQPQHF.

The rearrangement joins TRBV3-1 (or the pseudogene TRBV3-2) to TRBJ1-1; 7 bases match TRBD1. Trimming took 2 bases from V and 6 from J; bases not matched to a gene: 9. CDR1 is LGHDT and CDR2 is YNNKEL in the germline V gene (reference sequence). This CDR3 spans 15 amino acids. The CDR3 DNA reads as TGTGCCAGCAGCCAAAGTAATCAGGGGGTATCTGAAGCTTTCTTT. Its protein product is CASSQSNQGVSEAFF.

The chain uses TRBV19 and TRBJ2-1, with D tentatively TRBD1 (6 bases). The length of the CDR3 is 13 residues. Germline-derived CDR1 and CDR2 are LNHDA and SQIVND (reference sequence). Trimming pared 4 bases from V and 7 bases from J, leaving 11 bases between. The CDR3 DNA sequence: TGTGCCAGTAGTACAGAAAGGGGGAATGAGCAGTTCTTC. It translates to CASSTERGNEQFF. Drawing the rest from reference TRBV19 and TRBJ2-1, the complete variable domain is DGGITQSPKYLFRKEGQNVTLSCEQNLNHDAMYWYRQDPGQGLRLIYYSQIVNDFQKGDIAEGYSVSREKKESFPLTVTSAQKNPTAFYLCASSTERGNEQFFGPGTRLTVL.

This sequence joins TRBV5-4 and TRBJ2-1; 8 nucleotides agree with TRBD2. The J segment lost 0 bases and the V segment lost 4 bases, leaving 6 bases of the junction unmatched. Germline lookup yields CDR1 SGHNT and CDR2 YYREEE (reference sequence). The CDR3 contains 16 residues. The CDR3 region is CASSLGLESSYNEQFF. CDR3 sequence (DNA): TGTGCCAGCAGCCTGGGACTAGAGAGCTCCTACAATGAGCAGTTCTTC.

In regard to this clone: Other DNA sequences within the sample encode an identical CDR3. The chain carries TRBV27 and TRBJ2-5; D is undetermined. The CDR3 runs to 11 residues. Germline CDR1 MNHEY, CDR2 SMNVEV (reference sequence). V dropped 4 bases and J dropped 3 bases, with 3 bases sitting between them. The CDR3 loop reads CASSSKETQYF. The CDR3 region has the DNA TGTGCCAGCAGTTCCAAAGAGACCCAGTACTTC.

V usage is TRBV15 and J usage is TRBJ1-1, with D unresolved. With 1 base removed from V and 1 base from J, the gap between germline ends came to 10 bases. The CDR3 loop spans 15 amino acids. The germline CDR1 and CDR2 sequences are LNHNV and YYDKDF (reference sequence). The CDR3: CATSRAPGTNTEAFF. CDR3 DNA: TGTGCCACCAGCAGAGCCCCGGGAACGAACACTGAAGCTTTCTTT.

The chain couples TRBV12-3 or TRBV12-4 to TRBJ1-6; TRBD1 is a possible D gene (5 bases). Trimming stripped 6 bases from V and 13 bases from J, with 16 bases between. The CDR3 extends over 13 amino acids. The CDR3 DNA is TGTGCCAGCAGCCCTAGGCGCGGGGCGCCCCTCCACTTT. Translation: CASSPRRGAPLHF.

The J gene is TRBJ1-3, the V gene TRBV19; possible D gene TRBD1, 5 bases. The CDR3 has 20 amino acids. The V end lost 5 bases, the J end lost 0 bases, and 26 bases lay between the germline ends. Germline V gene lookup returns CDR1 LNHDA and CDR2 SQIVND (reference sequence). This CDR3 reads CASSLGHTGWESDSGNTIYF. DNA of the CDR3: TGTGCCAGTAGTTTAGGACATACGGGATGGGAAAGCGACTCTGGAAACACCATATATTTT.

CDR3 region: CAKRRQEETQYF. The CDR3 region has the DNA TGTGCCAAACGACGACAGGAAGAGACCCAGTACTTC. This chain links TRBV27 with TRBJ2-5, with a possible D match to TRBD1 (6 bases). The germline V and J ends were trimmed by 10 bases and 3 bases, with 12 bases remaining between them. In germline, CDR1 is MNHEY, CDR2 SMNVEV (reference sequence). CDR3 length equals 12 residues.

The V gene is TRBV12-5, the J gene TRBJ2-1; 7 nucleotides agree with TRBD1. The CDR3 totals 12 residues. The V gene's germline CDR1 is LGHNT and CDR2 FRNRAP. V shed 2 bases, J shed 15 bases, and the junction held 7 bases outside the gene matches. CDR3 in amino acids: CASGLSTGAPFF. The CDR3, as DNA: TGTGCTAGTGGTTTGTCCACAGGGGCCCCGTTCTTC.

This clone was counted a single time. The chain combines TRBV5-8 with TRBJ2-2, with 8 bases fitting TRBD1. This CDR3 spans 16 amino acids. V lost 0 bases, J lost 5 bases, and 6 bases stayed unmatched. Germline V CDR1 and CDR2: SGHTS, YDEGEE. The CDR3 protein is CASSLGDRGLTGELFF. The CDR3 DNA is TGTGCCAGCAGCTTGGGTGACAGGGGTTTGACCGGGGAGCTGTTTTTT.

In DNA, the CDR3 is TGTGCCAGCAGCCAAGGGTCGGGAAATTCACCCCTCCACTTT. It encodes CASSQGSGNSPLHF. The chain links TRBV5-4 to TRBJ1-6; unclear D gene. Trimming left V 4 bases short and J 7 bases short, with 12 bases between. Germline CDR1 SGHNT, CDR2 YYREEE (reference sequence). The CDR3 covers 14 residues.

This clone was observed a handful of times. V is TRBV7-9 and J is TRBJ1-2; no definite D call. Trimming pared 2 bases from V and 3 bases from J, leaving 7 bases between. The CDR3 is 13 amino acids. Germline CDR1 SEHNR, CDR2 FQNEAQ (reference sequence). The CDR3 loop is CASSLQDHYGYTF. The CDR3 DNA is TGTGCCAGCAGCTTACAGGATCACTATGGCTACACCTTC.

The gene calls are TRBV27 and TRBJ2-1; D unclear. The V gene's germline CDR1 is MNHEY and CDR2 SMNVEV (reference sequence). This CDR3 is built from 15 residues. V shed 3 bases and J shed 0 bases, with 9 bases lying between them. The CDR3 loop is CASSFGGSSYNEQFF. In DNA, the CDR3 is TGTGCCAGCAGTTTTGGCGGTAGCTCCTACAATGAGCAGTTCTTC.